These 17 T cell receptor beta chains were sequenced from one sample in a study of T cell clonotyping in hematopoietic cell transplantation. Some clones are missing from TCRdb's copy, which holds only in-frame ones; the method was immunoSEQ multiplex PCR. The sample shows some 17,000 clones, 71% of them seen only once. Sequencing was performed on peripheral blood mononuclear cells. Receptors originate from a woman in her sixties or seventies in good health. Some clones in this sample may be carry-over from other donors' samples.

The chain combines TRBV4-3 with TRBJ1-6, with D hard to call. This CDR3 is 16 amino acids long. Germline V gives CDR1 LGHNA, CDR2 YSLEER. V dropped 3 bases and J dropped 1 base, with 10 bases sitting between them. The CDR3 reads CASSQRWGSYNSPLHF. The CDR3 nucleotides read TGCGCCAGCAGCCAGCGGTGGGGTTCCTATAATTCACCCCTCCACTTT.

This clone is medium-sized. The J gene is TRBJ2-7, the V gene TRBV28, with TRBD1 matching 7 bases. This CDR3 region has 15 residues. CDR1 and CDR2 from the germline V gene are MDHEN and SYDVKM. J lost 0 bases, V lost 5 bases, and 7 bases had no gene match. The CDR3 nucleotides read TGTGCCAGCAGTACAAGACAGGGAAGCTCCTACGAGCAGTACTTC. Residues: CASSTRQGSSYEQYF. Supplemented by reference TRBV28 and TRBJ2-7, the full variable domain reads DVKVTQSSRYLVKRTGEKVFLECVQDMDHENMFWYRQDPGLGLRLIYFSYDVKMKEKGDIPEGYSVSREKKERFSLILESASTNQTSMYLCASSTRQGSSYEQYFGPGTRLTVT.

This chain connects TRBV4-3 to TRBJ2-3, with 7 bases fitting TRBD2. The CDR3 has 16 amino acids. J gave up 0 bases and V 2 bases, and 5 bases lay outside the gene matches. The germline V gene encodes CDR1 LGHNA and CDR2 YSLEER. CDR3 nucleotide sequence: TGCGCCAGCAGCCAACAAGCGGGGCCCAGCACAGATACGCAGTATTTT. The encoded protein is CASSQQAGPSTDTQYF.

CDR3 nucleotides: TGCGCCAGCAGCTTGGGGGGACAGGGGGCATACGAGCAGTACTTC. Amino acids: CASSLGGQGAYEQYF. The chain is built from TRBV5-1 and TRBJ2-7; 12 bases align to TRBD1. This CDR3 has 15 amino acids. V lost 0 bases to trimming and J lost 4 bases; unmatched junction nucleotides: 2. Looked up from germline, CDR1 is SGHRS and CDR2 is YFSETQ.

Here the CDR3 reads CASSQLHGLSNTEAFF. The CDR3 coding sequence is TGTGCCAGCAGCCAGCTTCACGGGCTTTCGAACACTGAAGCTTTCTTT. This chain joins TRBV4-2 and TRBJ1-1, with no clear D. From germline, CDR1 is LGHNA and CDR2 YNFKEQ. There are 16 residues in the CDR3. V lost 3 bases to trimming and J lost 1 base, with 15 bases between them.

The gene calls are TRBV6-6 and TRBJ1-2; D possibly corresponds to TRBD1 (5 bases). The CDR3 has 14 amino acids. Trimming stripped 7 bases from V and 4 bases from J, with 16 bases between. Germline CDR1 MNHNY, CDR2 SVGAGI (reference sequence). The CDR3 protein is CASNQEGDGYGYTF. The CDR3 coding sequence is TGTGCCAGCAACCAGGAAGGGGATGGCTATGGCTACACCTTC.

V gene TRBV14 combines with J gene TRBJ1-1; D uncertain. V dropped 0 bases and J dropped 0 bases, with 11 bases sitting between them. Germline CDR1 and CDR2: SGHDN and FVKESK. This CDR3 has 16 amino acids. CDR3 residues: CASSQERRRLNTEAFF. Written as DNA, the CDR3 is TGTGCCAGCAGCCAAGAACGGAGGAGATTGAACACTGAAGCTTTCTTT.

The CDR3 sequence: CSAQGLAGGNTGELFF. In nucleotides, the CDR3 is TGCAGCGCCCAGGGACTAGCGGGAGGAAACACCGGGGAGCTGTTTTTT. V is TRBV29-1 and J is TRBJ2-2, with 15 nucleotides matching TRBD2. CDR1 is SQVTM and CDR2 is ANQGSEA in the germline V gene. V lost 7 bases to trimming and J lost 2 bases; unmatched junction nucleotides: 5. This CDR3 spans 16 amino acids.

V usage is TRBV5-1 and J usage is TRBJ2-7; a possible D gene is TRBD2 (6 bases). Trimming took 1 base from V and 2 from J, leaving 13 bases between them. Germline CDR1 is SGHRS and CDR2 is YFSETQ. This CDR3 is built from 15 residues. The CDR3 sequence: CASSLRSGPTYEQYF. CDR3 nucleotides: TGCGCCAGCAGCTTGAGAAGCGGGCCTACCTACGAGCAGTACTTC. Filled out from reference TRBV5-1 and TRBJ2-7, the complete variable domain reads KAGVTQTPRYLIKTRGQQVTLSCSPISGHRSVSWYQQTPGQGLQFLFEYFSETQRNKGNFPGRFSGRQFSNSRSEMNVSTLELGDSALYLCASSLRSGPTYEQYFGPGTRLTVT.

This clone came up once. This chain uses TRBV28 with TRBJ2-7, with 8 bases that match TRBD1. The CDR3 covers 15 residues. V was clipped by 7 bases and J by 3 bases; unmatched bases: 11. Germline lookup yields CDR1 MDHEN and CDR2 SYDVKM. DNA for the CDR3: TGTGCCAGCAACTCACAGGGGGGCGCCAGCTACGAGCAGTACTTC. It translates to CASNSQGGASYEQYF. Looking up the rest from reference TRBV28 and TRBJ2-7 gives the full variable domain: DVKVTQSSRYLVKRTGEKVFLECVQDMDHENMFWYRQDPGLGLRLIYFSYDVKMKEKGDIPEGYSVSREKKERFSLILESASTNQTSMYLCASNSQGGASYEQYFGPGTRLTVT.

This chain uses TRBV2 with TRBJ2-1; TRBD2 aligns across 12 bases. This CDR3 region has 15 residues. Germline V gene data show CDR1 as SNHLY and CDR2 as FYNNEI. The ends lost 9 bases at V and 7 bases at J; junction bases unmatched: 10. The CDR3 is CASRPGLAGLNEQFF. Here the CDR3 DNA reads TGTGCCAGTAGGCCCGGACTAGCGGGATTAAATGAGCAGTTCTTC. The variable domain in full, with the rest retrieved from reference TRBV2 and TRBJ2-1, is EPEVTQTPSHQVTQMGQEVILRCVPISNHLYFYWYRQILGQKVEFLVSFYNNEISEKSEIFDDQFSVERPDGSNFTLKIRSTKLEDSAMYFCASRPGLAGLNEQFFGPGTRLTVL.

This clone was seen a few times. The junction shows a germline mismatch at one end, possibly a read error. The chain employs TRBV6-1 and TRBJ1-1, with TRBD1 matching over 7 bases. There are 10 residues in the CDR3. Per the germline V gene, CDR1 is MNHNS and CDR2 is SASEGT. The CDR3 coding sequence is TGTGCCAGCAGCTGGGACAGAGGCCTCTTT. Its translation is CASSWDRGLF.

V usage is TRBV4-3 and J usage is TRBJ2-2, with D perhaps TRBD2 (5 bases). The CDR3 contains 15 residues. The V gene lost 8 bases and the J gene lost 4 bases, with 17 bases spanning the gap. The germline V gene encodes CDR1 LGHNA and CDR2 YSLEER. The CDR3 DNA is TGCGCCAGCGCATTGAGGACTGATACCACCGGGGAGCTGTTTTTT. Protein: CASALRTDTTGELFF.

Written as DNA, the CDR3 is TGTGCCAGCAGCGACTCGGCGGGGGATGCGGCCTATAGCAATCAGCCCCAGCATTTT. Amino acid sequence: CASSDSAGDAAYSNQPQHF. J is TRBJ1-5 and V is TRBV9, with D tentatively TRBD1 (5 bases). CDR3 length: 19 residues. Trimming cost V 3 bases and J 0 bases, with 22 bases left between them. Germline assignment: CDR1 SGDLS and CDR2 YYNGEE. Full variable domain (rest looked up from reference TRBV9 and TRBJ1-5): DSGVTQTPKHLITATGQRVTLRCSPRSGDLSVYWYQQSLDQGLQFLIQYYNGEERAKGNILERFSAQQFPDLHSELNLSSLELGDSALYFCASSDSAGDAAYSNQPQHFGDGTRLSIL.

J is TRBJ1-2 and V is TRBV7-8, with unresolved D. The CDR3 spans 12 residues. V shed 1 base and J shed 9 bases, with 9 bases lying between them. The germline CDR1 and CDR2 sequences are SGHVS and FQNEAQ. The CDR3 reads CASSLDLGSYTF. The CDR3 DNA is TGTGCCAGCAGCTTAGATTTAGGAAGCTACACCTTC.

The chain employs TRBV6-5 and TRBJ1-3, with TRBD1 as a possible D gene (5 bases). Trimming shortened V by 6 bases and J by 5 bases, and 11 bases separated the two germline ends. The CDR3 spans 13 residues. Germline CDR1 MNHEY, CDR2 SVGAGI. Here the CDR3 reads CASRPGARNTIYF. The CDR3 nucleotides read TGTGCCAGCAGACCCGGGGCCCGAAACACCATATATTTT.

The chain has TRBV12-5 and TRBJ1-1, with D tentatively TRBD1 (5 bases). The CDR3 extends over 15 amino acids. Trimming shortened V by 7 bases and J by 3 bases, and 18 bases separated the two germline ends. CDR1 and CDR2 from the germline V gene are LGHNT and FRNRAP. The CDR3 DNA follows: TGTGCTAGTGCCCCTTCCGACAGCAAGGACACTGAAGCTTTCTTT. Its protein product is CASAPSDSKDTEAFF.